The rows below give T cell receptor beta chains drawn from one sample of a study of beta chain features in type 1 diabetes. The method was immunoSEQ multiplex PCR; TCRdb's version includes in-frame clones alone and lacks a portion of them. The table shows roughly 150,000 clones, with over 55% occurring only once. Sequencing was done on a sample of naive CD4+ T cells from blood. These receptors all stem from a man aged 30-40 years with type 1 diabetes. Each CDR3 is given with its conserved first and last residue. D genes are given only for firm matches. Some rows mark clone size as missing; the rest say once, few, many or name a class of expanded clone.

V: TRBV13; J: TRBJ2-5; size: -; D: -; CDR3: CASSYFVDGQETQYF; DNA: TGTGCCAGCAGCTACTTCGTGGACGGCCAAGAGACCCAGTACTTC
V: TRBV5-4; J: TRBJ2-3; size: -; D: -; CDR3: CASSLGRTDTQYF; DNA: TGTGCCAGCAGCTTGGGGCGCACGGATACGCAGTATTTT
V: TRBV6-6; J: TRBJ1-4; size: -; D: -; CDR3: CASRDSQNEKLFF; DNA: TGTGCCAGCAGAGACAGTCAAAATGAAAAACTGTTTTTT
V: TRBV5-8; J: TRBJ1-5; size: -; D: -; CDR3: CASSLLGGGNQPQHF; DNA: TGTGCCAGCAGCTTGTTAGGGGGTGGCAATCAGCCCCAGCATTTT
V: TRBV7-2; J: TRBJ1-1; size: -; D: -; CDR3: CASSLVGQLNTEAFF; DNA: TGTGCCAGCAGCTTAGTGGGCCAGCTAAACACTGAAGCTTTCTTT
V: TRBV7-2; J: TRBJ2-4; size: -; D: TRBD1; CDR3: CASSLIETGNIQYF; DNA: TGTGCCAGCAGCTTAATCGAGACAGGGAACATTCAGTACTTC
V: TRBV29-1; J: TRBJ2-5; size: -; D: TRBD1; CDR3: CSVDRGQGKETQYF; DNA: TGCAGCGTTGACCGGGGACAGGGAAAAGAGACCCAGTACTTC
V: TRBV9; J: TRBJ2-3; size: once; D: -; CDR3: CASSVTGTDTQYF; DNA: TGTGCCAGCAGCGTAACGGGCACAGATACGCAGTATTTT
V: TRBV29-1; J: TRBJ1-4; size: few; D: TRBD1; CDR3: CSVRDSTEKLFF; DNA: TGCAGCGTCCGGGACAGCACCGAAAAACTGTTTTTT
V: TRBV30; J: TRBJ2-1; size: -; D: -; CDR3: CAWRRALSFDEQFF; DNA: TGTGCCTGGAGGCGGGCTCTTTCGTTCGATGAGCAGTTCTTC
V: TRBV4-2; J: TRBJ2-7; size: -; D: -; CDR3: CASANEGAYEQYF; DNA: TGTGCCAGCGCCAACGAGGGAGCCTACGAGCAGTACTTC
V: TRBV29-1; J: TRBJ2-2; size: -; D: TRBD1; CDR3: CSVESGQGNTGELFF; DNA: TGCAGCGTTGAGTCGGGACAGGGGAACACCGGGGAGCTGTTTTTT
V: TRBV28; J: TRBJ2-7; size: once; D: TRBD1; CDR3: CASSWGQGVYEQYF; DNA: TGTGCCAGCAGCTGGGGACAGGGTGTTTACGAGCAGTACTTC
V: TRBV29-1; J: TRBJ2-7; size: few; D: TRBD1; CDR3: CSVGGQGYYEQYF; DNA: TGCAGCGTTGGGGGACAGGGGTACTACGAGCAGTACTTC
V: TRBV30; J: TRBJ1-2; size: few; D: -; CDR3: CAWSGGSNYGYTF; DNA: TGTGCCTGGAGTGGGGGATCTAACTATGGCTACACCTTC
V: TRBV30; J: TRBJ1-3; size: -; D: -; CDR3: CALETGSGNTIYF; DNA: TGTGCCCTGGAAACGGGGTCCGGAAACACCATATATTTT
V: TRBV29-1; J: TRBJ2-7; size: -; D: -; CDR3: CSVAGSYEQYF; DNA: TGCAGCGTTGCGGGGTCCTACGAGCAGTACTTC
V: TRBV30; J: TRBJ2-7; size: few; D: -; CDR3: CAWSAEGEQYF; DNA: TGTGCCTGGAGCGCTGAAGGCGAGCAGTACTTC
V: TRBV9; J: TRBJ2-3; size: -; D: -; CDR3: CASSTRGDTQYF; DNA: TGTGCCAGCAGCACCCGGGGTGATACGCAGTATTTT
V: TRBV29-1; J: TRBJ2-1; size: -; D: -; CDR3: CSVEVLAEQFF; DNA: TGCAGCGTTGAAGTTCTGGCTGAGCAGTTCTTC
V: TRBV25-1; J: TRBJ2-4; size: -; D: TRBD1; CDR3: CASSERQGSAKNIQYF; DNA: TGTGCCAGCAGTGAGAGACAGGGGTCAGCCAAAAACATTCAGTACTTC
V: TRBV29-1; J: TRBJ1-2; size: -; D: -; CDR3: CSAGGIMGYTF; DNA: TGCAGCGCTGGCGGGATTATGGGCTACACCTTC
V: TRBV5-1; J: TRBJ1-1; size: once; D: -; CDR3: CASSPLNNTEAFF; DNA: TGCGCCAGCAGCCCACTCAACAACACTGAAGCTTTCTTT
V: TRBV18; J: TRBJ2-3; size: -; D: -; CDR3: CASSPPGSTDTQYF; DNA: TGTGCCAGCTCACCACCCGGCAGCACAGATACGCAGTATTTT
V: TRBV29-1; J: TRBJ2-3; size: -; D: -; CDR3: CSVDQGGEDTQYF; DNA: TGCAGCGTTGACCAGGGGGGTGAAGATACGCAGTATTTT
V: TRBV7-9; J: TRBJ1-6; size: -; D: TRBD1; CDR3: CASSGQGNSPLHF; DNA: TGTGCCAGCAGTGGACAGGGGAATTCACCCCTCCACTTT
V: TRBV7-8; J: TRBJ1-3; size: -; D: -; CDR3: CASSLVGISGNTIYF; DNA: TGTGCCAGCAGCTTGGTAGGGATCTCTGGAAACACCATATATTTT
V: TRBV15; J: TRBJ2-2; size: -; D: -; CDR3: CATSRVSNTGELFF; DNA: TGTGCCACCAGCAGAGTAAGCAACACCGGGGAGCTGTTTTTT
V: TRBV7-9; J: TRBJ2-6; size: -; D: -; CDR3: CASSFGQGANVLTF; DNA: TGTGCCAGCAGCTTCGGTCAAGGGGCCAACGTCCTGACTTTC
V: TRBV7-2; J: TRBJ2-3; size: -; D: -; CDR3: CASGIRTDTQYF; DNA: TGTGCCAGCGGGATCCGCACAGATACGCAGTATTTT
V: TRBV29-1; J: TRBJ2-4; size: -; D: -; CDR3: CSANLRAKNIQYF; DNA: TGCAGCGCCAACCTGAGAGCCAAAAACATTCAGTACTTC
V: TRBV28; J: TRBJ1-3; size: -; D: TRBD1; CDR3: CASSGTGDSGNTIYF; DNA: TGTGCCAGCAGTGGGACAGGGGACTCTGGAAACACCATATATTTT
V: TRBV30; J: TRBJ2-3; size: -; D: -; CDR3: CAWSVGGTDTQYF; DNA: TGTGCCTGGAGTGTAGGCGGGACAGATACGCAGTATTTT
V: TRBV29-1; J: TRBJ1-2; size: -; D: -; CDR3: CSVVETGTLTTF; DNA: TGCAGCGTTGTCGAAACAGGGACCCTCACGACCTTC
V: TRBV2; J: TRBJ2-4; size: -; D: -; CDR3: CASSDRGGGNIQYF; DNA: TGTGCCAGCAGTGATCGTGGAGGGGGAAACATTCAGTACTTC
V: TRBV7-2; J: TRBJ2-3; size: few; D: TRBD2; CDR3: CASSLRMGEGTDTQYF; DNA: TGTGCCAGCAGCCTGCGGATGGGGGAGGGAACAGATACGCAGTATTTT
V: TRBV5-1; J: TRBJ1-2; size: once; D: -; CDR3: CASSLVDALDYGYTF; DNA: TGCGCCAGCAGCTTGGTGGACGCGTTAGACTATGGCTACACCTTC
V: TRBV4-3; J: TRBJ1-1; size: once; D: -; CDR3: CASSRGQNTEAFF; DNA: TGCGCCAGCAGCCGAGGGCAGAACACTGAAGCTTTCTTT
V: TRBV5-1; J: TRBJ1-2; size: -; D: TRBD1; CDR3: CASSPRTGDYGYTF; DNA: TGCGCCAGCAGCCCGAGGACAGGGGACTATGGCTACACCTTC
V: TRBV29-1; J: TRBJ2-5; size: -; D: -; CDR3: CSVQGIGETQYF; DNA: TGCAGCGTACAGGGCATCGGGGAGACCCAGTACTTC
V: TRBV7-8; J: TRBJ1-4; size: -; D: TRBD1; CDR3: CASSLSRGTNEKLFF; DNA: TGTGCCAGCAGCTTAAGCAGGGGGACTAATGAAAAACTGTTTTTT
V: TRBV27; J: TRBJ2-7; size: -; D: -; CDR3: CASTGGLQGNYEQYF; DNA: TGTGCCAGCACGGGCGGACTACAGGGGAACTACGAGCAGTACTTC
V: TRBV9; J: TRBJ1-2; size: -; D: -; CDR3: CASSVDPGTDYGYTF; DNA: TGTGCCAGCAGCGTAGATCCAGGGACGGACTATGGCTACACCTTC
V: TRBV29-1; J: TRBJ2-7; size: -; D: TRBD1; CDR3: CSVKTGKEQYF; DNA: TGCAGCGTAAAGACAGGGAAAGAGCAGTACTTC
V: TRBV5-1; J: TRBJ2-5; size: few; D: TRBD1; CDR3: CASSQGQRETQYF; DNA: TGCGCCAGCAGCCAGGGACAGCGAGAGACCCAGTACTTC
V: TRBV29-1; J: TRBJ1-1; size: -; D: -; CDR3: CSVGGVNTEAFF; DNA: TGCAGCGTTGGGGGGGTGAACACTGAAGCTTTCTTT